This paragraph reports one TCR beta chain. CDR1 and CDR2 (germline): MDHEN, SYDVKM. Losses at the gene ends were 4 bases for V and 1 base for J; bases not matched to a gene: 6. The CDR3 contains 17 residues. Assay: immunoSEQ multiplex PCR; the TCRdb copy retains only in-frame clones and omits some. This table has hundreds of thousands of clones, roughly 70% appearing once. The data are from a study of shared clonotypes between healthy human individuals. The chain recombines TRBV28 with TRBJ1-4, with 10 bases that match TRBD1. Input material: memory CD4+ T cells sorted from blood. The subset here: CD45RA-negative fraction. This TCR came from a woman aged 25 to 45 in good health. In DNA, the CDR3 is TGTGCCAGCAGTTCACCGGGACAGGGGATAACTAATGAAAAACTGTTTTTT. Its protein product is CASSSPGQGITNEKLFF.